The next 15 T cell receptor beta chains were all read from a single sample in a study of T-cell memory formation after mild COVID-19. Each CDR3 protein gets one entry after TCRdb re-called the 5' RACE reads with MiXCR. The sample has 250,000 to 300,000 distinct CDR3 sequences; 15% to 20% are singletons. The source material was PBMCs or a T cell subset sorted from them (not recorded which). Source of these receptors: a man aged 18 to 29 who had mild COVID-19 (a few samples of this study predate the infection). Cell type and time point are not known.

This clonotype occurred a few times. The rearrangement links TRBV5-1 to TRBJ2-3; TRBD1 matches at 10 bases. V shed 7 bases, J shed 7 bases, and the junction held 9 bases outside the gene matches. The length of the CDR3 is 14 residues. The germline V gene has CDR1 SGHRS and CDR2 YFSETQ. The CDR3: CASRYRDRGNTQYF. CDR3 bases: TGCGCCAGCCGTTACCGGGACAGGGGAAATACGCAGTATTTT.

In DNA, the CDR3 is TGCGCCAGCAGCCAAGTTGCCCCGTCCAGGGACAGGGGGCCCCGTGAGCAGTTCTTC. Protein product: CASSQVAPSRDRGPREQFF. The J gene is TRBJ2-1, the V gene TRBV4-3; 12 bases align to TRBD1. The V gene end was trimmed by 1 base and the J gene end by 9 bases; junction bases not matched to a gene: 16. The CDR3 has 19 residues. Germline CDR1 and CDR2: LGHNA and YSLEER.

Only a few counts were recorded for this clonotype. This chain joins TRBV20-1 and TRBJ2-3; D gene unclear. CDR3 size: 13 residues. V was clipped by 2 bases and J by 0 bases, with 6 bases between them. Germline CDR1 and CDR2: DFQATT and SNEGSKA (reference sequence). The CDR3 spells CSARFPSTDTQYF. CDR3 DNA: TGCAGTGCTAGATTTCCTAGCACAGATACGCAGTATTTT.

The chain carries TRBV6-5 and TRBJ2-3; 9 bases fit TRBD2. CDR1 MNHEY and CDR2 SVGAGI come from the germline V gene. CDR3 size: 16 residues. V lost 2 bases, J lost 4 bases, and 7 bases stayed unmatched. Here the CDR3 reads CASSYLSGGGADTQYF. The CDR3 bases are TGTGCCAGCAGTTACCTTAGCGGGGGAGGGGCAGATACGCAGTATTTT.

This clonotype was detected a few times. The CDR3 bases are TGCGCCAGCAGCCAAGATTACATCGGGGAGCTGTTTTTT. Its protein is CASSQDYIGELFF. J is TRBJ2-2 and V is TRBV4-3; D is undetermined. This CDR3 region has 13 residues. V lost 0 bases and J 7 bases, leaving 6 bases between the germline ends. The germline V gene has CDR1 LGHNA and CDR2 YSLEER.

J is TRBJ1-2 and V is TRBV6-2 or TRBV6-3, with TRBD1 as a possible D gene (6 bases). Germline CDR1 MNHEY, CDR2 SVGEGT. V dropped 5 bases and J dropped 3 bases, with 16 bases sitting between them. The CDR3 runs to 15 residues. The CDR3 region has the DNA TGTGCCAGCAGTGAAGAGGAACAGGGCTACTATGGCTACACCTTC. As protein: CASSEEEQGYYGYTF.

This clonotype was seen a few times. The chain employs TRBV5-1 and TRBJ2-1, with D possibly being TRBD2 (6 bases). This CDR3 comprises 13 residues. The germline V gene has CDR1 SGHRS and CDR2 YFSETQ. Trimming removed 3 bases at V and 9 bases at J, with 13 bases between. The DNA of the CDR3 is TGCGCCAGCAGCTACGACTTGGAGGGTGAGCAGTTCTTC. Encoded protein: CASSYDLEGEQFF.

The chain is built from TRBV3-1 and TRBJ2-5; 8 nucleotides agree with TRBD1. Germline V gene data show CDR1 as LGHDT and CDR2 as YNNKEL (reference sequence). The V gene end was trimmed by 0 bases and the J gene end by 2 bases; junction bases not matched to a gene: 2. The CDR3 runs to 15 residues. Here the CDR3 reads CASSQEDRGQETQYF. Written as DNA, the CDR3 is TGTGCCAGCAGCCAAGAAGACAGGGGACAAGAGACCCAGTACTTC.

The chain employs TRBV5-1 and TRBJ2-7, with D perhaps matching TRBD1 or TRBD2 (6 bases each). This CDR3 has 15 residues. V was trimmed by 1 base and J by 2 bases, leaving 13 bases between them. Germline V CDR1 and CDR2: SGHRS, YFSETQ. CDR3 coding DNA: TGCGCCAGCAGCTTGCCGGGGGCCCGCACCTACGAGCAGTACTTC. Amino acids: CASSLPGARTYEQYF.

The V gene is TRBV11-2, the J gene TRBJ2-1, with no clear D. Deletions cut 1 base from V and 6 bases from J, with 4 bases between. Germline lookup yields CDR1 SGHAT and CDR2 FQNNGV. This CDR3 contains 12 residues. CDR3 region: CASSLVSNEQFF. The CDR3 DNA follows: TGTGCCAGCAGCTTAGTTTCCAATGAGCAGTTCTTC. Variable domain in full (rest from reference TRBV11-2 and TRBJ2-1): EAGVAQSPRYKIIEKRQSVAFWCNPISGHATLYWYQQILGQGPKLLIQFQNNGVVDDSQLPKDRFSAERLKGVDSTLKIQPAKLEDSAVYLCASSLVSNEQFFGPGTRLTVL.

This clonotype was counted a few times. This chain links TRBV7-2 with TRBJ1-5; D is uncertain. Trimming shortened V by 4 bases and J by 4 bases, and 11 bases separated the two germline ends. Germline V lookup: CDR1 SGHTA, CDR2 FQGNSA. The CDR3 runs 14 residues. The CDR3 nucleotides are TGTGCCAGCAGCTATCGGGCCAGTAATCAGCCCCAGCATTTT. Translation: CASSYRASNQPQHF.

The CDR3 DNA reads TGCGCCAGCAGCGCGGGGGAACAAGAGACCCAGTACTTC. Translated, it gives CASSAGEQETQYF. This chain uses TRBV5-1 with TRBJ2-5; 7 positions match TRBD2. This CDR3 has 13 residues. V shed 4 bases, J shed 2 bases, and the junction held 2 bases outside the gene matches. CDR1 is SGHRS, CDR2 YFSETQ, per germline.

V usage is TRBV11-2 and J usage is TRBJ2-2, with D unclear. V was trimmed by 1 base and J by 3 bases, leaving 6 bases between them. Germline-derived CDR1 and CDR2 are SGHAT and FQNNGV. CDR3 length equals 14 residues. The CDR3 DNA reads as TGTGCCAGCAGCTTAGGATGGTACACCGGGGAGCTGTTTTTT. This codes for CASSLGWYTGELFF.

This clonotype was counted only a few times. V is TRBV5-4 and J is TRBJ2-3; D gene unclear. The V gene lost 1 base and the J gene lost 5 bases, with 11 bases spanning the gap. Per the germline V gene, CDR1 is SGHNT and CDR2 is YYREEE (reference sequence). CDR3 length: 14 amino acids. CDR3: CASSLRAAVDTQYF. The CDR3 DNA sequence: TGTGCCAGCAGCTTGAGGGCTGCGGTAGATACGCAGTATTTT.

The V and J genes are TRBV5-1 and TRBJ2-5; tentatively, D is TRBD1 or TRBD2 (5 bases each). The CDR3 runs to 16 residues. The germline CDR1 and CDR2 sequences are SGHRS and YFSETQ. Trimming cost V 4 bases and J 2 bases, with 18 bases left between them. The CDR3 nucleotides read TGCGCCAGCAGCGCCCGGGGCAGAGCGCCTCAAGAGACCCAGTACTTC. Its protein product is CASSARGRAPQETQYF.